Listed below are T cell receptor beta chains from one sample, sequenced in a study of metastatic and nonmetastatic thyroid tumors. TCRdb used MiXCR to call clones anew from the PCR reads. The sample holds about 69,000 clones, 12% to 15% seen once. Sequencing was done on a sample of blood. The receptors originated from a male donor with papillary thyroid cancer or a benign thyroid nodule (not recorded which). Some clones in this sample may be carry-over from other donors' samples. CDR3s include the opening cysteine and the closing phenylalanine or tryptophan. The D gene is left open where the match is weak. A clone size is listed for some rows: how often the clone was seen (once, few, many), or a class if it is expanded.

cdr3_nt	cdr3_aa	v_call	j_call	clone_size	d_call
TGTGCCAGCAGCTTAGACGAGGGGATAAGGGGCAATCAGCCCCAGCATTTT	CASSLDEGIRGNQPQHF	TRBV11-2	TRBJ1-5	many	NA
TGCGCCAGCAGCTTGGCCGATTACGAGCAGTACTTC	CASSLADYEQYF	TRBV5-1	TRBJ2-7	once	NA
TGTGCCAGTAGTATAGGAGCCGGTCTCACTGAAGCTTTCTTT	CASSIGAGLTEAFF	TRBV19	TRBJ1-1	many	NA
TGCGCCAGCAGCTCCACTAGCGCCTCTAAATTGGAGCAGTTCTTC	CASSSTSASKLEQFF	TRBV5-1	TRBJ2-1	many	TRBD2
TGTGCCACCAGTGAGAATGACGGAACTTATAGCAATCAGCCCCAGCATTTT	CATSENDGTYSNQPQHF	TRBV24-1	TRBJ1-5	many	NA
TGTGCCAGCAGCGATAGCGGGGCCCTCACAGATACGCAGTATTTT	CASSDSGALTDTQYF	TRBV3-1	TRBJ2-3	many	TRBD2
TGTGCCAGCAGCGCAGGACTCTCCGTAAGCACAGATACGCAGTATTTT	CASSAGLSVSTDTQYF	TRBV7-2	TRBJ2-3	many	NA
TGTGCCAGCAGCCGACAGACAGGGAGTAAATCCGGCTATGGCTACACCTTC	CASSRQTGSKSGYGYTF	TRBV12-3/TRBV12-4	TRBJ1-2	few	TRBD1
TGCAGTGCTAGAGATCGCACACAGGGAGCCTATGGCTACACCTTC	CSARDRTQGAYGYTF	TRBV20-1	TRBJ1-2	NA	NA
TGCGCCAGCAGCTTGGACAGGGAGTGGAGGTACAATGAGCAGTTCTTC	CASSLDREWRYNEQFF	TRBV5-1	TRBJ2-1	many	NA
TGTGCCAGCAGCTTACGGGGTACGAGTGGAAACACCATATATTTT	CASSLRGTSGNTIYF	TRBV11-2	TRBJ1-3	NA	NA
TGCAGTGCCCGGGGACTGGTCCATTCCTACAATGAGCAGTTCTTC	CSARGLVHSYNEQFF	TRBV20-1	TRBJ2-1	many	NA
TGTGCCAGCAGCTCAGGGACAGGGGGCTCTTGGGAGCAGTTCTTC	CASSSGTGGSWEQFF	TRBV7-6	TRBJ2-1	NA	TRBD1
TGTGCCAGCAGCGCCACTAGCGGGTGGACCTACAATGAGCAGTTCTTC	CASSATSGWTYNEQFF	TRBV9	TRBJ2-1	many	TRBD2
TGTGCCAGTAGTGGGACCCCAAACACTGAAGCTTTCTTT	CASSGTPNTEAFF	TRBV19	TRBJ1-1	many	NA
TGTGCCAGCAGTTACCTCAATTCTGGACAGGGGGGGGAAAAACTGTTTTTT	CASSYLNSGQGGEKLFF	TRBV6-6	TRBJ1-4	NA	TRBD1
TGTGCCAGCAGTTACCGCAGGGGGAACGGGGAGCTGTTTTTT	CASSYRRGNGELFF	TRBV6-6	TRBJ2-2	many	TRBD1
TGTGCCAGCAGCTTGGCCCTAGCGGGAGGAACAGATACGCAGTATTTT	CASSLALAGGTDTQYF	TRBV5-4	TRBJ2-3	many	TRBD2
TGCGCCAGCAGCTTGGGTACAGCGGGAAACATTCAGTACTTC	CASSLGTAGNIQYF	TRBV5-1	TRBJ2-4	many	NA
TGTGCCAGTAGTAGACTAGCGGGAGGCCCCTACAATGAGCAGTTCTTC	CASSRLAGGPYNEQFF	TRBV19	TRBJ2-1	many	TRBD2
TGTGCCAGCAGCTTAGTTCAGGCTACGCAGTATTTC	CASSLVQATQYF	TRBV13	TRBJ2-3	many	NA